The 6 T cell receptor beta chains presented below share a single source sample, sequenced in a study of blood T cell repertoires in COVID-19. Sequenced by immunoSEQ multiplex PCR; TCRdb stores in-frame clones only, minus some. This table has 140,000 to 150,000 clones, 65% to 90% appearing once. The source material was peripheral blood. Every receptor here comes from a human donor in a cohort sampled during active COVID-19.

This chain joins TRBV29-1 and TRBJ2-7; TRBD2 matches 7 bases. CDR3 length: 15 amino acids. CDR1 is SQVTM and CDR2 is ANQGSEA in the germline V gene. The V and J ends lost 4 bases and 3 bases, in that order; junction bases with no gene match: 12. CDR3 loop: CSVGPGGSMYYEQYF. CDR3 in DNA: TGCAGCGTTGGTCCTGGCGGGAGTATGTACTACGAGCAGTACTTC.

As DNA, the CDR3 is TGCGCCAGCAGCTTGGGGGAGTTTGCGGGAGCGCTCAATGAGCAGTTCTTC. This encodes CASSLGEFAGALNEQFF. The genes are TRBV5-1 and TRBJ2-1; 7 positions agree with TRBD2. V gave up 0 bases and J gave up 6 bases; unmatched junction bases: 12. CDR3 length: 17 residues. Looked up from germline, CDR1 is SGHRS and CDR2 is YFSETQ.

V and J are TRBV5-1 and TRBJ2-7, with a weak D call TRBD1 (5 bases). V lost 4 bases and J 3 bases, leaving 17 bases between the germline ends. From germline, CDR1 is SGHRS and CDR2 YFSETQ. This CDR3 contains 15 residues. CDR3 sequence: CASSLDQGGYYEQYF. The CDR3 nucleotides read TGCGCCAGCAGCCTTGATCAGGGTGGGTACTACGAGCAGTACTTC.

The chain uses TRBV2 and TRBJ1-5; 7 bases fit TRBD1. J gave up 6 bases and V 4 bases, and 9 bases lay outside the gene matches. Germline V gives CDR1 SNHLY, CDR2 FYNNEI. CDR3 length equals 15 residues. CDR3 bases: TGTGCCAGCAGTGTAGACAGGGTAGAGAGTCAGCCCCAGCATTTT. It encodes CASSVDRVESQPQHF.

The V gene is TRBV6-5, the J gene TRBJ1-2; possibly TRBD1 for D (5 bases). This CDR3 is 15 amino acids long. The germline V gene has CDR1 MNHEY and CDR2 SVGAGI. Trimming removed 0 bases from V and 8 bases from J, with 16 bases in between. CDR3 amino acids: CASSYSGQGPRGYTF. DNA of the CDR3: TGTGCCAGCAGTTACTCTGGTCAGGGCCCTCGAGGCTACACCTTC.

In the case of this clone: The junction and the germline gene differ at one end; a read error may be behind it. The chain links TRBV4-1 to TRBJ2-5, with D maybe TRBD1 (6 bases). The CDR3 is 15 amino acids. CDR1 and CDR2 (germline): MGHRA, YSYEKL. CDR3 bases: TGCGCCAGCAGACAAGCCGCAGGGGTAGTAGAGACCCAGTACTTC. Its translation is CASRQAAGVVETQYF.